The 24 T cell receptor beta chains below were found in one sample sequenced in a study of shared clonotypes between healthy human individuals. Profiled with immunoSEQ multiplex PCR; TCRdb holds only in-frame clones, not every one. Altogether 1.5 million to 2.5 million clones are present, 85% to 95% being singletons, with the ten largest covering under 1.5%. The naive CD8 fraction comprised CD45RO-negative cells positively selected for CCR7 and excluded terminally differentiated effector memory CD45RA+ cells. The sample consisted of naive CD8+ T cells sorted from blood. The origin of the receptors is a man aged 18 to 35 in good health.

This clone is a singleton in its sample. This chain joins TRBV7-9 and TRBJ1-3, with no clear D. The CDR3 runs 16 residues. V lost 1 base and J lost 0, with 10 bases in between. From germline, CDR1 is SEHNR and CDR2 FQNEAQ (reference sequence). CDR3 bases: TGTGCCAGCAGCTTAGGGGCACCGAGCTCTGGAAACACCATATATTTT. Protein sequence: CASSLGAPSSGNTIYF.

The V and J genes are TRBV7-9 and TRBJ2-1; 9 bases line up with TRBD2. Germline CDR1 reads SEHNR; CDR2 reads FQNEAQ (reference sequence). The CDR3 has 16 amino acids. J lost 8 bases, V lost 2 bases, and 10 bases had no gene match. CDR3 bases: TGTGCCAGCAGCTTATCGGCGGGAGGGCCTACGGATGAGCAGTTCTTC. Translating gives CASSLSAGGPTDEQFF.

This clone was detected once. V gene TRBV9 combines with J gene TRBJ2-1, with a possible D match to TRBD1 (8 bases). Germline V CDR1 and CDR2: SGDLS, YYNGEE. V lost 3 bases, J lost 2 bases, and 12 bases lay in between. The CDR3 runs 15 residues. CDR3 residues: CASSDRGGPYNEQFF. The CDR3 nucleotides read TGTGCCAGCAGCGACAGGGGGGGCCCCTACAATGAGCAGTTCTTC.

The CDR3 DNA sequence: TGTGCCAGCAGCCAACTATTTGGACAGGGACTGGGAGAGACCCAGTACTTC. It codes for CASSQLFGQGLGETQYF. The rearrangement links TRBV14 to TRBJ2-5; 8 nucleotides match TRBD1. The CDR3 spans 17 residues. V trimming: 2 bases; J trimming: 4 bases; junction bases outside the gene matches: 12. CDR1 and CDR2 from the germline V gene are SGHDN and FVKESK.

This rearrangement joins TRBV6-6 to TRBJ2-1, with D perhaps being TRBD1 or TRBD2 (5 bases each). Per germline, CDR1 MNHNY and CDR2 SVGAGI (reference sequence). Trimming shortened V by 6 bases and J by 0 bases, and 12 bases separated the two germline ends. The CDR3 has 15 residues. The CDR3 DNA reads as TGTGCCAGCAGCCACGAGGGGAGCTCCTACAATGAGCAGTTCTTC. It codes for CASSHEGSSYNEQFF.

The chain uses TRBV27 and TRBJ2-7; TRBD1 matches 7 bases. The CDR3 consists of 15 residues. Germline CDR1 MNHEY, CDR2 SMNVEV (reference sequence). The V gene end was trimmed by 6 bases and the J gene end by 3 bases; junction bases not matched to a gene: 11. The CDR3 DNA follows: TGTGCCAGCAGACCCCTGACAGGGATGGGCTACGAGCAGTACTTC. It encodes CASRPLTGMGYEQYF.

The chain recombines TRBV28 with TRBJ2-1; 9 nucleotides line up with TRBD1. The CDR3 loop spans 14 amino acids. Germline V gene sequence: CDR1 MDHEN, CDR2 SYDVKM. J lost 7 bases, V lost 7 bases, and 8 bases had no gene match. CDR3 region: CASTSTGGRNEQFF. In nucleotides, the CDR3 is TGTGCCAGCACCTCGACAGGGGGGCGAAATGAGCAGTTCTTC.

CDR3 nucleotide sequence: TGTGCCAGCAGTTTCGGACTAGCGGGAGTAGGGAATGAGCAGTTCTTC. Protein: CASSFGLAGVGNEQFF. The rearrangement joins TRBV6-5 to TRBJ2-1; TRBD2 matches at 13 bases. Per the germline V gene, CDR1 is MNHEY and CDR2 is SVGAGI. CDR3 length equals 16 residues. After removal of 4 bases from V and 7 bases from J, the junction contained 7 bases not matched to a gene.

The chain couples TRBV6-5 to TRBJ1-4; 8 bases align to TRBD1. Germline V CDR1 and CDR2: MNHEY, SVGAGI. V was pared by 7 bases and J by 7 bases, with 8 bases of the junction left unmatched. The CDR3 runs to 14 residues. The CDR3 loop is CASTQGAGGEKLFF. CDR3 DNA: TGTGCCAGCACCCAGGGGGCAGGAGGTGAAAAACTGTTTTTT.

CDR3 DNA: TGTGCCAGCAGCCCCGCCGCGGGGGGCATTAATGAAAAACTGTTTTTT. It translates to CASSPAAGGINEKLFF. The chain is built from TRBV7-9 and TRBJ1-4; D possibly corresponds to TRBD1 (6 bases). CDR3 length: 16 residues. The germline V gene encodes CDR1 SEHNR and CDR2 FQNEAQ (reference sequence). V shed 5 bases and J shed 4 bases, with 17 bases lying between them.

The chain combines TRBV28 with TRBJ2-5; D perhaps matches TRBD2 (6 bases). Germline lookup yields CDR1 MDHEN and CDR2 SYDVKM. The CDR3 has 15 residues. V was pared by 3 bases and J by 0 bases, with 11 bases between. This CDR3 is CASSFITSNQETQYF. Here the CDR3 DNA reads TGTGCCAGCAGTTTTATTACTAGCAACCAAGAGACCCAGTACTTC.

CDR3: CASSYWGQNEQFF. The CDR3, as DNA: TGTGCCAGCAGTTACTGGGGACAAAATGAGCAGTTCTTC. The rearrangement uses TRBV6-5 and TRBJ2-1; a possible D gene is TRBD1 (6 bases). Trimming removed 1 base from V and 7 bases from J, with 8 bases in between. The CDR3 runs to 13 residues. The germline V gene encodes CDR1 MNHEY and CDR2 SVGAGI.

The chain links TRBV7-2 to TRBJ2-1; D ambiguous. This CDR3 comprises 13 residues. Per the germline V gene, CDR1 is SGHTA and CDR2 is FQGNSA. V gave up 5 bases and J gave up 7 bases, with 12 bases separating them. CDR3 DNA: TGTGCCAGCAGCCCCGCGTTAAGTAATGAGCAGTTCTTC. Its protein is CASSPALSNEQFF. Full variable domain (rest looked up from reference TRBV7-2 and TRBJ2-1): GAGVSQSPSNKVTEKGKDVELRCDPISGHTALYWYRQSLGQGLEFLIYFQGNSAPDKSGLPSDRFSAERTGGSVSTLTIQRTQQEDSAVYLCASSPALSNEQFFGPGTRLTVL.

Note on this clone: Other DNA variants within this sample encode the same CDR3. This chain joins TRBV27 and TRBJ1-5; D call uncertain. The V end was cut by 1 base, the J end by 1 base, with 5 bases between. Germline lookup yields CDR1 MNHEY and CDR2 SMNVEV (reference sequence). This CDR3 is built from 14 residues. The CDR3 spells CASSLYGSNQPQHF. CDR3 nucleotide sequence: TGTGCCAGCAGTTTATACGGGAGCAATCAGCCCCAGCATTTT.

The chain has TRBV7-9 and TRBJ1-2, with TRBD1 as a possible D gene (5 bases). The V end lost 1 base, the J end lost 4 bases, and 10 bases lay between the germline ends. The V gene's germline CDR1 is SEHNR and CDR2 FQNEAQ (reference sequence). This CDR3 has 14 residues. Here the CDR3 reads CASSLVQDPYGYTF. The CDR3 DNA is TGTGCCAGCAGCTTAGTACAGGACCCCTATGGCTACACCTTC. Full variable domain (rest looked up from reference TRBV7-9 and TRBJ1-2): DTGVSQNPRHKITKRGQNVTFRCDPISEHNRLYWYRQTLGQGPEFLTYFQNEAQLEKSRLLSDRFSAERPKGSFSTLEIQRTEQGDSAMYLCASSLVQDPYGYTFGSGTRLTVV.

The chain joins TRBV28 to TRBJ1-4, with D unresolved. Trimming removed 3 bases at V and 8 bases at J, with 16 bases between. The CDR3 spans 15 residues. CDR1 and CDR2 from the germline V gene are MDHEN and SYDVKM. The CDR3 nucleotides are TGTGCCAGCAGTTTCCCCGGTCCGGCGAGGGAAAAACTGTTTTTT. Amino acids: CASSFPGPAREKLFF.

The CDR3 spells CASSFPGQGRAEAFF. The DNA for the CDR3 is TGTGCCAGCAGTTTCCCGGGACAGGGGAGGGCTGAAGCTTTCTTT. This chain links TRBV28 with TRBJ1-1; 10 bases agree with TRBD1. From germline, CDR1 is MDHEN and CDR2 SYDVKM. After removal of 3 bases from V and 6 bases from J, the junction contained 7 bases not matched to a gene. CDR3 length: 15 residues.

CDR3 in amino acids: CASSLYGGKIYEQYF. The CDR3 nucleotides read TGTGCCAGCAGCCTTTATGGGGGAAAAATTTACGAGCAGTACTTC. The genes are TRBV27 and TRBJ2-7; D tentatively fits TRBD1 or TRBD2 (5 bases each). Germline assignment: CDR1 MNHEY and CDR2 SMNVEV (reference sequence). Trimming left V 6 bases short and J 4 bases short, with 19 bases between. The CDR3 spans 15 residues.

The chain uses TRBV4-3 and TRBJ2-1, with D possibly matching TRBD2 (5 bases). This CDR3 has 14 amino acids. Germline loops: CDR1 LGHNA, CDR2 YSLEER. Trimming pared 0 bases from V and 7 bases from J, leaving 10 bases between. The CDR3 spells CASSQDRRWNEQFF. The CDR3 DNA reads TGCGCCAGCAGCCAAGATCGGAGGTGGAATGAGCAGTTCTTC.

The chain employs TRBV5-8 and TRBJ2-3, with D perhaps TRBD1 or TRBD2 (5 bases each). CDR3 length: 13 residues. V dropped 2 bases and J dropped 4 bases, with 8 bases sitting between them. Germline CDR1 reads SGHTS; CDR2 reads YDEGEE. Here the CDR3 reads CASSFQGADTQYF. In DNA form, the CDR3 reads TGTGCCAGCAGCTTTCAGGGAGCAGATACGCAGTATTTT.

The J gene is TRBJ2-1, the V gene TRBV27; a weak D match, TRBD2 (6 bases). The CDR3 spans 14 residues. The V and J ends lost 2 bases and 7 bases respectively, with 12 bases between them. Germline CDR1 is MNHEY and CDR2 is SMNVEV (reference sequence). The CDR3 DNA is TGTGCCAGCAGTTTAGGGGGTGGAGGGAATGAGCAGTTCTTC. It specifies CASSLGGGGNEQFF.

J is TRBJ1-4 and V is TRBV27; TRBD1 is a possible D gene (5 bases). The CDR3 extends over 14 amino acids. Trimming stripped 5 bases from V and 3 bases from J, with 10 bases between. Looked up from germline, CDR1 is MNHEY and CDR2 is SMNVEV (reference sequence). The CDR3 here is CASSADTPNEKLFF. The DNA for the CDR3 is TGTGCCAGCAGTGCGGACACCCCTAATGAAAAACTGTTTTTT.

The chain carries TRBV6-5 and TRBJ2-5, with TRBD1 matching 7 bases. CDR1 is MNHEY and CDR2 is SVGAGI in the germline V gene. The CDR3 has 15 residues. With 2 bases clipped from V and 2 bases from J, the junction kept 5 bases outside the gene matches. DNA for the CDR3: TGTGCCAGCAGTTACGATGGGGACAGACAAGAGACCCAGTACTTC. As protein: CASSYDGDRQETQYF.

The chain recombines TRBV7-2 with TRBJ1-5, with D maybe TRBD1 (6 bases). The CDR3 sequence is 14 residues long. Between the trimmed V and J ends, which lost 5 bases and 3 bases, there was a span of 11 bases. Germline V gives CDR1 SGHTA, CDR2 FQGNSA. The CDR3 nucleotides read TGTGCCAGCAGCGCACAGGGCATCAATCAGCCCCAGCATTTT. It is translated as CASSAQGINQPQHF.